A selection of T cell receptor beta chains follows, all from one sample in a study of T cell changes during pregnancy in multiple sclerosis. TCRdb keeps only in-frame clones here, not all; method: immunoSEQ multiplex PCR. The table records about 49,000 clones, around 90% of them present only once. The material sequenced was peripheral blood, taken after pregnancy. The receptors originated from a female donor in good health, enrolled as a control in a pregnancy study. The CDR3 runs from the conserved cysteine through the conserved F or W. D genes are given only for firm matches. Where a row states a size, it is once, few, many or the class of an expanded clone; other rows omit it.

TRBJ2-1	.	.	TRBV18	TGTGCCAGCTCACAGGACTCCTCGGGTGAGCAGTTCTTC	CASSQDSSGEQFF
TRBJ1-1	once	TRBD1	TRBV19	TGTGCCAGTAGCTTTTCACGGGACAGTCCTTTCTTT	CASSFSRDSPFF
TRBJ1-4	.	.	TRBV2	TGTGCCAGCAGGCCTCCAGGGGTTGGGGGTAATGAAAAACTGTTTTTT	CASRPPGVGGNEKLFF
TRBJ1-2	.	.	TRBV9	TGTGCCAGCAGCTGGGACACCAACTATGGCTACACCTTC	CASSWDTNYGYTF
TRBJ2-5	.	.	TRBV5-1	TGCGCCAGCAGTAAAGCAACAGGGATCGAGACCCAGTACTTC	CASSKATGIETQYF
TRBJ2-1	.	TRBD2	TRBV6-6	TGTGCCAGCAGTCGTCCCGGGACTAGCGGTTACAATGAGCAGTTCTTC	CASSRPGTSGYNEQFF
TRBJ2-1	.	TRBD2	TRBV28	TGTGCCAGCAGTTTGTCTAGCGGGCTCTCCTACAATGAGCAGTTCTTC	CASSLSSGLSYNEQFF
TRBJ1-6	few	.	TRBV5-6	TGTGCCAGCAGCTCGACCTCAGGGTGGGATAATTCACCCCTCCACTTT	CASSSTSGWDNSPLHF
TRBJ1-6	.	.	TRBV4-1	TGCGCCAGCAGCCATTTACAGGGCAATTCACCCCTCCACTTT	CASSHLQGNSPLHF
TRBJ1-1	.	.	TRBV5-8	TGTGCCAGCAGCTTGGTCGGCGGAATGAACACTGAAGCTTTCTTT	CASSLVGGMNTEAFF
TRBJ2-2	.	.	TRBV29-1	TGCAGCGCCCAGGGGATGAACGGGGAGCTGTTTTTT	CSAQGMNGELFF
TRBJ1-1	.	.	TRBV4-1	TGCGCCAGCAGCCGGACCTCCCCCGGGGGGATCCGCACTGAAGCTTTCTTT	CASSRTSPGGIRTEAFF
TRBJ1-1	few	.	TRBV2	TGTGCCAGCAGTGAAAACAGGGTAGACACTGAAGCTTTCTTT	CASSENRVDTEAFF
TRBJ2-2	.	TRBD1	TRBV27	TGTGCCAGCAGCGGACAGGGGACGGCCGGGGAGCTGTTTTTT	CASSGQGTAGELFF
TRBJ2-7	.	TRBD2	TRBV4-2	TGTGCCAGCAGCCAAGATGCGACGGGAGGGCAGAGGGAGCAGTACTTC	CASSQDATGGQREQYF
TRBJ1-1	.	.	TRBV29-1	TGCAGCGTGCCAGCAGCTACCCCAAGGGGAGCTTTCTTT	CSVPAATPRGAFF
TRBJ1-3	.	TRBD1	TRBV6-5	TGTGCCAGCAGTACCGGGACAGGAGGAAACACCATATATTTT	CASSTGTGGNTIYF
TRBJ2-2	.	.	TRBV6-1	TGTGCCAGCATCCAAACCAGGTCCGGGGAGCTGTTTTTT	CASIQTRSGELFF
TRBJ2-3	.	TRBD2	TRBV6-4	TGTGCCAGCAGTGAGTTCAGCGGGGGGGTTCCCACAGATACGCAGTATTTT	CASSEFSGGVPTDTQYF
TRBJ2-4	once	TRBD2	TRBV28	TGTGCCAGCGTACCCGGAGGGGCGGGAGAATTCGCTCAGTACTTC	CASVPGGAGEFAQYF
TRBJ2-6	.	TRBD2	TRBV6-4	TGTGCCAGCAGCGCCGGGGGGGGCGCAGCTGGGGCCAACGTCCTGACTTTC	CASSAGGGAAGANVLTF
TRBJ1-1	many	.	TRBV6-1	TGTGCCAGCACCGTGGACCCAGGAGGCAACACTGAAGCTTTCTTT	CASTVDPGGNTEAFF
TRBJ1-5	.	.	TRBV7-2	TGTGCCAGCAGCTTAGCGCCTTCCAGGGCTACAAATCAGCCCCAGCATTTT	CASSLAPSRATNQPQHF
TRBJ1-5	.	TRBD1	TRBV27	TGTGCCAGCAGTTTAGCGGGGACAGGGAATCAGCCCCAGCATTTT	CASSLAGTGNQPQHF
TRBJ2-3	.	TRBD2	TRBV6-6	TGTGTCACGGGGGGGCGCGGTGCTAGCACAGATACGCAGTATTTT	CVTGGRGASTDTQYF
TRBJ2-2	.	TRBD2	TRBV7-2	TGTGCCAGCAGCTTAGCGTTGTGGCGGGGGACTACCGGGGAGCTGTTTTTT	CASSLALWRGTTGELFF
TRBJ2-7	few	TRBD2	TRBV9	TGTGCCAGCAGCGTAGTTACTAGCGGGATCTCCTACGAGCAGTACTTC	CASSVVTSGISYEQYF
TRBJ1-2	.	.	TRBV5-6	TGTGCCAGCAGCTTGGCAGGGCTAGACTATGGCTACACCTTC	CASSLAGLDYGYTF
TRBJ2-7	.	.	TRBV2	TGTGCCAGCAGTGATTCCCAACAGCCCTACGAGCAGTACTTC	CASSDSQQPYEQYF
TRBJ1-2	once	.	TRBV28	TGTGCCAGCTCCTTCCGGGGGGCGGGGGGCTACACCTTC	CASSFRGAGGYTF
TRBJ1-6	.	TRBD1	TRBV2	TGTGCCAGCAGGCTTCTCCGGGACAGCCATTCACCCCTCCACTTT	CASRLLRDSHSPLHF